The next 20 T cell receptor beta chains were all read from a single sample in a study of cytomegalovirus exposure and HLA in healthy donors. This PCR relied on a set of 60 Vbeta primers and 13 Jbeta primers. Method: immunoSEQ multiplex PCR; TCRdb's copy keeps in-frame clones and lacks some. The sample contains 84,000 or so clones, 65% to 85% of which appear only once. The sequenced material came from PBMCs. Every receptor here comes from a man over 45 in good health and CMV-seronegative.

The chain combines TRBV11-3 with TRBJ1-3; D gene uncertain. The CDR3 spans 12 residues. The germline CDR1 and CDR2 sequences are SGHNT and YENEEA. Trimming removed 5 bases at V and 8 bases at J, with 10 bases between. Written as DNA, the CDR3 is TGTGCCAGCAGCCCCCCAGGTTACACCATATATTTT. Amino acid sequence: CASSPPGYTIYF. Looking up the rest from reference TRBV11-3 and TRBJ1-3 gives the full variable domain: EAGVVQSPRYKIIEKKQPVAFWCNPISGHNTLYWYLQNLGQGPELLIRYENEEAVDDSQLPKDRFSAERLKGVDSTLKIQPAELGDSAVYLCASSPPGYTIYFGEGSWLTVV.

The rearrangement joins TRBV30 to TRBJ2-5, with D unclear. Germline V gene lookup returns CDR1 GTSNPN and CDR2 SVGIG (reference sequence). CDR3 size: 15 residues. The V end was cut by 0 bases, the J end by 5 bases, with 16 bases between. The CDR3 spells CAWSVWASLGETQYF. The DNA of the CDR3 is TGTGCCTGGAGTGTATGGGCCAGTCTTGGGGAGACCCAGTACTTC.

V and J are TRBV11-2 and TRBJ2-2; the D gene is possibly TRBD1 (5 bases). V was trimmed by 1 base and J by 5 bases, leaving 11 bases between them. Per the germline V gene, CDR1 is SGHAT and CDR2 is FQNNGV. The CDR3 length is 15 residues. Written as DNA, the CDR3 is TGTGCCAGCAGCTTAGGACAGACTGAAACCGGGGAGCTGTTTTTT. It yields the protein CASSLGQTETGELFF.

This clone was seen only a few times. This rearrangement joins TRBV4-1 to TRBJ1-5; no reliable D call. Germline CDR1 reads MGHRA; CDR2 reads YSYEKL. Trimming removed 0 bases at V and 2 bases at J, with 14 bases between. This CDR3 spans 17 amino acids. CDR3 DNA sequence: TGCGCCAGCAGCCAAGAACGCGCGCGATCGGGCAATCAGCCCCAGCATTTT. Translation: CASSQERARSGNQPQHF.

The V gene is TRBV2, the J gene TRBJ1-2; TRBD1 matches at 8 bases. This CDR3 has 15 amino acids. From germline, CDR1 is SNHLY and CDR2 FYNNEI. Trimming cost V 5 bases and J 0 bases; bases outside gene matches: 5. The CDR3 DNA follows: TGTGCCAGCAGTTTCGGGGGACAGGCTAACTATGGCTACACCTTC. It codes for CASSFGGQANYGYTF.

The V gene is TRBV9, the J gene TRBJ1-1; tentative D call: TRBD1 (6 bases). The CDR3 totals 17 residues. Trimming left V 0 bases short and J 1 base short, with 16 bases between. Germline CDR1 is SGDLS and CDR2 is YYNGEE. CDR3 sequence: CASSVEESLGGNTEAFF. The CDR3 bases are TGTGCCAGCAGCGTAGAGGAAAGTTTAGGGGGGAACACTGAAGCTTTCTTT.

This sequence joins TRBV7-2 and TRBJ2-3; TRBD2 aligns across 10 bases. This CDR3 comprises 15 residues. CDR1 is SGHTA, CDR2 FQGNSA, per germline. Trimming removed 3 bases from V and 1 base from J; junction bases left unmatched: 1. The CDR3 DNA reads TGTGCCAGCAGCTTCACTAGCGGGGGCACAGATACGCAGTATTTT. Its protein is CASSFTSGGTDTQYF.

This chain links TRBV15 with TRBJ1-5; the D is unclear. V was trimmed by 8 bases and J by 5 bases, leaving 16 bases between them. CDR1 LNHNV and CDR2 YYDKDF come from the germline V gene (reference sequence). The CDR3 loop spans 14 amino acids. The CDR3 protein is CATSRGRPHQPQHF. CDR3 DNA: TGTGCCACCTCAAGAGGGAGGCCCCATCAGCCCCAGCATTTT.

The J gene is TRBJ1-1, the V gene TRBV10-3; 8 bases are shared with TRBD1. Germline CDR1 and CDR2: ENHRY and SYGVKD. The CDR3 has 16 amino acids. V was clipped by 3 bases and J by 0 bases; unmatched bases: 6. CDR3 region: CAISDPPDRVNTEAFF. CDR3 nucleotides: TGTGCCATCAGTGATCCCCCGGACAGGGTGAACACTGAAGCTTTCTTT.

The chain combines TRBV5-6 with TRBJ1-3; TRBD1 matches 8 bases. The CDR3 has 15 residues. J was trimmed by 8 bases and V by 0 bases; bases with no gene match: 7. Germline V gives CDR1 SGHDT, CDR2 YYEEEE. The CDR3 loop is CASSLDLGQGDTIYF. The CDR3 region has the DNA TGTGCCAGCAGCTTGGATTTAGGACAGGGAGACACCATATATTTT.

The rearrangement joins TRBV18 to TRBJ2-3; 9 nucleotides agree with TRBD1. With V trimmed by 2 bases and J by 1 base, 10 bases remained unmatched. This CDR3 comprises 18 residues. The V gene's germline CDR1 is KGHSH and CDR2 LQKENI. The CDR3 protein is CASSPGDRVVLGTDTQYF. The CDR3 DNA follows: TGTGCCAGCTCACCAGGGGACAGGGTGGTTTTGGGCACAGATACGCAGTATTTT.

The chain recombines TRBV6-6 with TRBJ1-2; D is possibly TRBD1 (6 bases). The V gene lost 0 bases and the J gene lost 8 bases, with 13 bases spanning the gap. The length of the CDR3 is 14 residues. Looked up from germline, CDR1 is MNHNY and CDR2 is SVGAGI (reference sequence). CDR3 region: CASSYSTGNPGYTF. CDR3 nucleotide sequence: TGTGCCAGCAGTTACTCGACAGGAAACCCCGGCTACACCTTC.

A note on this clone: Because the CDR3 is missing its conserved closing phenylalanine or tryptophan, this is likely a read error. The DNA is omitted, as the CDR3 cannot be located on it reliably, and the CDR3 follows TCRdb's listing. This chain connects TRBV19 to TRBJ2-4; the D call in the table, TRBD2, was not verified against the DNA. Germline loops: CDR1 LNHDA, CDR2 SQIVND (reference sequence). The CDR3 spans 11 amino acids, including both terminal residues. CDR3: CASSHHPGLRL.

This chain uses TRBV7-2 with TRBJ2-3; D call uncertain. Germline CDR1 is SGHTA and CDR2 is FQGNSA. The V end lost 3 bases, the J end lost 2 bases, and 3 bases lay between the germline ends. This CDR3 contains 12 residues. The CDR3 loop reads CASSFFTDTQYF. As DNA, the CDR3 is TGTGCCAGCAGCTTCTTCACAGATACGCAGTATTTT.

This chain uses TRBV28 with TRBJ2-4; 7 bases are a match to TRBD2. CDR1 and CDR2 from the germline V gene are MDHEN and SYDVKM. The CDR3 is 15 residues long. V shed 3 bases and J 7 bases; nucleotides not matched to a gene: 9. CDR3 DNA sequence: TGTGCCAGCAGTTTGGTGGGAGGGGAGGGGAACATTCAGTACTTC. Translated, it gives CASSLVGGEGNIQYF.

The chain uses TRBV5-1 and TRBJ2-3; weak D call: TRBD1 (6 bases). Germline-derived CDR1 and CDR2 are SGHRS and YFSETQ. This CDR3 contains 15 residues. Trimming pared 1 base from V and 2 bases from J, leaving 11 bases between. This CDR3 reads CASSLLGGITDTQYF. The CDR3 bases are TGCGCCAGCAGCTTGTTAGGGGGTATCACAGATACGCAGTATTTT.

The V gene is TRBV30, the J gene TRBJ1-1; D is possibly TRBD1 (5 bases). The germline CDR1 and CDR2 sequences are GTSNPN and SVGIG (reference sequence). CDR3 length: 13 residues. V was pared by 0 bases and J by 8 bases, with 13 bases between. The CDR3 loop reads CAWSVRQGGEAFF. For the CDR3, the DNA is TGTGCCTGGAGTGTACGTCAGGGTGGCGAAGCTTTCTTT.

The chain employs TRBV7-8 and TRBJ1-6; 9 bases are shared with TRBD1. This CDR3 contains 15 residues. Germline V CDR1 and CDR2: SGHVS, FQNEAQ. With V trimmed by 1 base and J by 7 bases, 2 bases remained unmatched. This chain's CDR3 is CASSLGQGGNSPLHF. The DNA of the CDR3 is TGTGCCAGCAGCTTAGGACAGGGGGGGAATTCACCCCTCCACTTT.

This chain connects TRBV23-1 to TRBJ2-1; D possibly corresponds to TRBD1 (5 bases). TRBV23-1 carries the ORF label, with uncertain function. Between the trimmed V and J ends, which lost 8 bases and 7 bases, there was a span of 21 bases. The CDR3 has 15 amino acids. CDR3 protein: CASVRDSCILNEQFF. DNA of the CDR3: TGCGCCAGCGTGCGTGACAGTTGCATTTTGAATGAGCAGTTCTTC.

This sequence joins TRBV19 and TRBJ2-1; D call uncertain. The CDR3 spans 14 residues. Germline V lookup: CDR1 LNHDA, CDR2 SQIVND (reference sequence). Trimming stripped 1 base from V and 4 bases from J, with 8 bases between. CDR3 amino acids: CASSIALLYNEQFF. The CDR3 nucleotides read TGTGCCAGTAGTATAGCGCTTCTATACAATGAGCAGTTCTTC. The whole variable domain, remainder taken from reference TRBV19 and TRBJ2-1, is DGGITQSPKYLFRKEGQNVTLSCEQNLNHDAMYWYRQDPGQGLRLIYYSQIVNDFQKGDIAEGYSVSREKKESFPLTVTSAQKNPTAFYLCASSIALLYNEQFFGPGTRLTVL.